This T cell receptor beta chain was recovered during a study of cytomegalovirus exposure and HLA in healthy donors. This PCR relied on a set of 60 Vbeta primers and 13 Jbeta primers. TCRdb's copy holds only in-frame clones and misses some; the assay was immunoSEQ multiplex PCR. The table includes fewer than 60,000 clones, just under 85% detected once. Remarks on this clone: Its matching antigen is unknown.

Donors counted as nominally healthy when sampled, yet unrecorded immune exposures were likely. Overall study results and limits: Among immune exposure information, only CMV serostatus was available. Many donors shared some public TCRs, even though most TCR sequences were rare.

The sample taken for sequencing was PBMCs. This sequence originates from a middle-aged man in good health and CMV-seronegative.

The CDR3 reads CASSPTHANEEQFF. The CDR3 nucleotides read TGTGCCAGCAGTCCCACCCACGCTAATGAGGAGCAGTTCTTC. This chain joins TRBV27 and TRBJ2-1; D is uncertain. Germline V CDR1 and CDR2: MNHEY, SMNVEV (reference sequence). The CDR3 length is 14 residues. The V end was cut by 5 bases, the J end by 10 bases, with 18 bases between.